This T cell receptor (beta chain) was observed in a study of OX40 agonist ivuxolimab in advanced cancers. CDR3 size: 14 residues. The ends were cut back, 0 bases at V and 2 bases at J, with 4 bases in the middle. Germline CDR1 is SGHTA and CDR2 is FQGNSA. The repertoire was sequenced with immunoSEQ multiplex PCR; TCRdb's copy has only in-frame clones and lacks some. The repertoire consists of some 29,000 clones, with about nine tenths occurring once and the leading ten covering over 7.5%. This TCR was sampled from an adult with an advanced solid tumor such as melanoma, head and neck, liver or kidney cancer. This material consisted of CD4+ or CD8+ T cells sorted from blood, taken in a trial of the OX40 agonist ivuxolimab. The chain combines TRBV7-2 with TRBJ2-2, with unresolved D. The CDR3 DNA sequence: TGTGCCAGCAGCTTAGCCCATAACACCGGGGAGCTGTTTTTT. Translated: CASSLAHNTGELFF.